Listed below are T cell receptor beta chains from one sample, sequenced in a study of blood T cell repertoires in COVID-19. Sequencing was performed with immunoSEQ multiplex PCR; in TCRdb, only in-frame clones are kept and a portion is missing. The data show 250,000 or so clones, roughly 82% seen once. The sample consisted of peripheral blood. These receptors were obtained from a woman in her 70s with acute or convalescent COVID-19. CDR3s include the opening cysteine and the closing phenylalanine or tryptophan. The order of the fields is clone size, V gene, D gene, J gene, CDR3 DNA, CDR3 protein. A D gene is named only where the DNA matches it firmly. Clone size, where shown, is once, few, many, or a class for clones that have expanded.

clone_size: NA
v_call: TRBV30
d_call: TRBD1
j_call: TRBJ1-2
cdr3_nt: TGTGCCTGGAGTGTACTCGGGACAGGGGGACTCTACACCTTC
cdr3_aa: CAWSVLGTGGLYTF

clone_size: NA
v_call: TRBV28
d_call: NA
j_call: TRBJ2-7
cdr3_nt: TGTGCCAGTAACGAACAGGGCTCCTACGAGCAGTACTTC
cdr3_aa: CASNEQGSYEQYF

clone_size: NA
v_call: TRBV7-2
d_call: TRBD1
j_call: TRBJ2-5
cdr3_nt: TGTGCCAGCAGCAGGGACAGGGGGACGGAGGAGACCCAGTACTTC
cdr3_aa: CASSRDRGTEETQYF

clone_size: NA
v_call: TRBV4-3
d_call: NA
j_call: TRBJ1-5
cdr3_nt: TGCGCCAGCAGCCGGAGGTTGGGCATCGATAGCAATCAGCCCCAGCATTTT
cdr3_aa: CASSRRLGIDSNQPQHF

clone_size: NA
v_call: TRBV7-2
d_call: NA
j_call: TRBJ1-2
cdr3_nt: TGTGCCAGCAGCTTAGCCGCAGGATTTTATGGCTACACCTTC
cdr3_aa: CASSLAAGFYGYTF

clone_size: NA
v_call: TRBV6-6
d_call: NA
j_call: TRBJ2-7
cdr3_nt: TGTGCCAGCACCGGACACTCCTACGAGCAGTACTTC
cdr3_aa: CASTGHSYEQYF

clone_size: once
v_call: TRBV12-3/TRBV12-4
d_call: TRBD1
j_call: TRBJ2-7
cdr3_nt: TGTGCCAGCACCGACAGGGGGAGTTACGAGCAGTACTTC
cdr3_aa: CASTDRGSYEQYF

clone_size: NA
v_call: TRBV5-4
d_call: NA
j_call: TRBJ1-1
cdr3_nt: TGTGCCAGCAGCCGACAACAGGCGATGAACACTGAAGCTTTCTTT
cdr3_aa: CASSRQQAMNTEAFF

clone_size: NA
v_call: TRBV2
d_call: NA
j_call: TRBJ1-2
cdr3_nt: TGTGCCAGCAGTGAACCGGCTAACTATGGCTACACCTTC
cdr3_aa: CASSEPANYGYTF

clone_size: NA
v_call: TRBV6-5
d_call: TRBD1
j_call: TRBJ1-4
cdr3_nt: TGTGCCAGCAGAGGGGGACAGGGGACTAATGAAAAACTGTTTTTT
cdr3_aa: CASRGGQGTNEKLFF

clone_size: once
v_call: TRBV19
d_call: NA
j_call: TRBJ1-1
cdr3_nt: TGTGCCAGTAGTATCGGGGGTGACACTGAAGCTTTCTTT
cdr3_aa: CASSIGGDTEAFF

clone_size: NA
v_call: TRBV4-2
d_call: NA
j_call: TRBJ2-7
cdr3_nt: TGTGCCAGCAGCCAAAATCAGGATCACTCCTACGAGCAGTACTTC
cdr3_aa: CASSQNQDHSYEQYF

clone_size: few
v_call: TRBV6-5
d_call: NA
j_call: TRBJ1-2
cdr3_nt: TGTGCCAGCAGTTACTCGAGGGAGGCTGGCTACACCTTC
cdr3_aa: CASSYSREAGYTF

clone_size: NA
v_call: TRBV4-1
d_call: NA
j_call: TRBJ1-1
cdr3_nt: TGCGCCAGCAGCCAAGGGGTAGGGTCGGGGACTGAAGCTTTCTTT
cdr3_aa: CASSQGVGSGTEAFF

clone_size: NA
v_call: TRBV27
d_call: TRBD2
j_call: TRBJ2-6
cdr3_nt: TGTGCCAGCAGTCCCCTGGGGGGAGGGGCCCGTACTGGGGCCAACGTCCTGACTTTC
cdr3_aa: CASSPLGGGARTGANVLTF

clone_size: NA
v_call: TRBV30
d_call: NA
j_call: TRBJ1-1
cdr3_nt: TGTGCCTGGACTTCGTGGTCAGTAACTGAAGCTTTCTTT
cdr3_aa: CAWTSWSVTEAFF

clone_size: NA
v_call: TRBV4-2
d_call: NA
j_call: TRBJ2-3
cdr3_nt: TGTGCCAGCAGCCAAGAATATCGTCTAGAACAGGGCGGCACAGATACGCAGTATTTT
cdr3_aa: CASSQEYRLEQGGTDTQYF

clone_size: NA
v_call: TRBV6-4
d_call: TRBD1
j_call: TRBJ1-2
cdr3_nt: TGTGCCAGCAGCGCGACGGGACAGGCTAACTATGGCTACACCTTC
cdr3_aa: CASSATGQANYGYTF

clone_size: NA
v_call: TRBV6-1
d_call: NA
j_call: TRBJ1-4
cdr3_nt: TGTGCCAGCAGTGAGCGGAGCGGGGTGGGTGAAAAACTGTTTTTT
cdr3_aa: CASSERSGVGEKLFF

clone_size: NA
v_call: TRBV5-1
d_call: NA
j_call: TRBJ1-5
cdr3_nt: TGCGCCAGCAGCTTGGACCCGGGTAGCAATCAGCCCCAGCATTTT
cdr3_aa: CASSLDPGSNQPQHF

clone_size: NA
v_call: TRBV6-1
d_call: NA
j_call: TRBJ1-5
cdr3_nt: TGTGCCAGCAGTGAGAGAGGATATAGCAATCAGCCCCAGCATTTT
cdr3_aa: CASSERGYSNQPQHF

clone_size: few
v_call: TRBV25-1
d_call: NA
j_call: TRBJ1-2
cdr3_nt: TGTGCCAGCAGTAAATCGTGGACAGCAAACTATGGCTACACCTTC
cdr3_aa: CASSKSWTANYGYTF

clone_size: NA
v_call: TRBV27
d_call: TRBD1
j_call: TRBJ2-7
cdr3_nt: TGTGCCAGCAGTTTAAGTTGGACAGGGGACCACGAGCAGTACTTC
cdr3_aa: CASSLSWTGDHEQYF

clone_size: NA
v_call: TRBV28
d_call: NA
j_call: TRBJ1-3
cdr3_nt: TGTGCCAGCAGTTTAGAGGGAATAGGTGGAAACACCATATATTTT
cdr3_aa: CASSLEGIGGNTIYF

clone_size: NA
v_call: TRBV5-6
d_call: TRBD1
j_call: TRBJ1-5
cdr3_nt: TGTGCCAGCAGCCTCCGGGACAGGGGCAATCAGCCCCAGCATTTT
cdr3_aa: CASSLRDRGNQPQHF

clone_size: NA
v_call: TRBV4-3
d_call: NA
j_call: TRBJ1-2
cdr3_nt: TGCGCCAGCAGCCAAGATTTTAGGGGGTTAGCTAACTATGGCTACACCTTC
cdr3_aa: CASSQDFRGLANYGYTF

clone_size: NA
v_call: TRBV3-1/TRBV3-2
d_call: NA
j_call: TRBJ2-2
cdr3_nt: TGTGCCAGCAGCCAATTTAGACTCAACACCGGGGAGCTGTTTTTT
cdr3_aa: CASSQFRLNTGELFF

clone_size: NA
v_call: TRBV6-5
d_call: NA
j_call: TRBJ1-2
cdr3_nt: TGTGCCAGCAGTTACTCGGGTACTACTAACTATGGCTACACCTTC
cdr3_aa: CASSYSGTTNYGYTF

clone_size: NA
v_call: TRBV25-1
d_call: NA
j_call: TRBJ1-5
cdr3_nt: TGTGCCAGCACCTTGCCGGGGGGTAGCAATCAGCCCCAGCATTTT
cdr3_aa: CASTLPGGSNQPQHF

clone_size: NA
v_call: TRBV6-5
d_call: TRBD1
j_call: TRBJ1-2
cdr3_nt: TGTGCCAGCACCTTACAGGGGTCCTATGGCTACACCTTC
cdr3_aa: CASTLQGSYGYTF

clone_size: NA
v_call: TRBV6-2/TRBV6-3
d_call: TRBD1
j_call: TRBJ1-6
cdr3_nt: TGTGCCAGCAGTTTTCGGGACAGTGGCAATTCACCCCTCCACTTT
cdr3_aa: CASSFRDSGNSPLHF

clone_size: NA
v_call: TRBV2
d_call: TRBD1
j_call: TRBJ1-4
cdr3_nt: TGTGCCAGCAGTGGATACCTGGACAGGGGGGACTTGGGAAAACTGTTTTTT
cdr3_aa: CASSGYLDRGDLGKLFF

clone_size: NA
v_call: TRBV9
d_call: TRBD1
j_call: TRBJ1-4
cdr3_nt: TGTGCCAGCAGCGCCCAGGGGGCTAATGAAAAACTGTTTTTT
cdr3_aa: CASSAQGANEKLFF

clone_size: NA
v_call: TRBV19
d_call: NA
j_call: TRBJ1-5
cdr3_nt: TGTGCCAGTAGTCCGCTGACAGGAGTGGAGAGCAATCAGCCCCAGCATTTT
cdr3_aa: CASSPLTGVESNQPQHF

clone_size: NA
v_call: TRBV6-1
d_call: NA
j_call: TRBJ1-2
cdr3_nt: TGTGCCAGCAGTGAATCGGGGGGCGAAATCATTAATGGCTACACCTTC
cdr3_aa: CASSESGGEIINGYTF

clone_size: NA
v_call: TRBV5-1
d_call: TRBD2
j_call: TRBJ2-5
cdr3_nt: TGCGCCAGCAGCTTGTGGGGGGGAGAGACCCAGTACTTC
cdr3_aa: CASSLWGGETQYF

clone_size: NA
v_call: TRBV11-2
d_call: NA
j_call: TRBJ1-1
cdr3_nt: TGTGCCAGCAGCTTTCTCCTGAGGACAACTGAAGCTTTCTTT
cdr3_aa: CASSFLLRTTEAFF

clone_size: NA
v_call: TRBV3-1/TRBV3-2
d_call: TRBD1
j_call: TRBJ1-1
cdr3_nt: TGTGCCAGCAGCCCTAGGGACAGCTCGAACACTGAAGCTTTCTTT
cdr3_aa: CASSPRDSSNTEAFF

clone_size: few
v_call: TRBV5-6
d_call: TRBD1
j_call: TRBJ2-5
cdr3_nt: TGTGCCAGCAGCCCAGTTTCAGGGGGCCAAGAGACCCAGTACTTC
cdr3_aa: CASSPVSGGQETQYF

clone_size: NA
v_call: TRBV7-2
d_call: TRBD1
j_call: TRBJ1-1
cdr3_nt: TGTGCCAGCAGCATATTGCAGGGGGGCACTGAAGCTTTCTTT
cdr3_aa: CASSILQGGTEAFF

clone_size: once
v_call: TRBV6-2/TRBV6-3
d_call: NA
j_call: TRBJ1-1
cdr3_nt: TGTGCCAGCAGTTACGACCCCAGGGCTTTGAACACTGAAGCTTTCTTT
cdr3_aa: CASSYDPRALNTEAFF

clone_size: NA
v_call: TRBV7-6
d_call: NA
j_call: TRBJ1-4
cdr3_nt: TGTGCCAGCAGTCGGGGGGGCCGCTCCGTCGAAAAACTGTTTTTT
cdr3_aa: CASSRGGRSVEKLFF

clone_size: NA
v_call: TRBV5-1
d_call: NA
j_call: TRBJ1-4
cdr3_nt: TGCGCCAGCAGCTTAGGAGGTACCACTAATGAAAAACTGTTTTTT
cdr3_aa: CASSLGGTTNEKLFF

clone_size: many
v_call: TRBV28
d_call: TRBD1
j_call: TRBJ2-7
cdr3_nt: TGTGCCAGCAGTTCCCCGGGACAGATCTACGAGCAGTACTTC
cdr3_aa: CASSSPGQIYEQYF

clone_size: NA
v_call: TRBV9
d_call: TRBD1
j_call: TRBJ1-2
cdr3_nt: TGTGCCAGCAGCCCTAGCTCGACAGGGTATGGCTACACCTTC
cdr3_aa: CASSPSSTGYGYTF

clone_size: NA
v_call: TRBV18
d_call: TRBD1
j_call: TRBJ1-1
cdr3_nt: TGTGCCAGCTCACCAGCGACAGGGTCCTCTGAAGCTTTCTTT
cdr3_aa: CASSPATGSSEAFF

clone_size: NA
v_call: TRBV4-2
d_call: TRBD2
j_call: TRBJ2-5
cdr3_nt: TGTGCCAGCAGCGTCCCCACGGGACTAGCCCAAGAGACCCAGTACTTC
cdr3_aa: CASSVPTGLAQETQYF

clone_size: NA
v_call: TRBV4-3
d_call: TRBD2
j_call: TRBJ2-3
cdr3_nt: TGCGCCAGCAGCCAACAACTCAGGCGGGGGACGGTAGGCACAGATACGCAGTATTTT
cdr3_aa: CASSQQLRRGTVGTDTQYF

clone_size: NA
v_call: TRBV5-1
d_call: NA
j_call: TRBJ1-6
cdr3_nt: TGCGCCAGCAGCTCGAACAGCGGATATAATTCACCCCTCCACTTT
cdr3_aa: CASSSNSGYNSPLHF

clone_size: NA
v_call: TRBV19
d_call: TRBD1
j_call: TRBJ1-1
cdr3_nt: TGTGCCAGTAGTACTCCCGGGACAGTAAGAACTGAAGCTTTCTTT
cdr3_aa: CASSTPGTVRTEAFF

clone_size: NA
v_call: TRBV7-9
d_call: NA
j_call: TRBJ1-2
cdr3_nt: TGTGCCAGCAGCTTAGACCAGGTTAACTATGGCTACACCTTC
cdr3_aa: CASSLDQVNYGYTF

clone_size: few
v_call: TRBV30
d_call: NA
j_call: TRBJ2-2
cdr3_nt: TGTGCCTGGAGTGCGAAGGGGGGGATAGGCACCGGGGAGCTGTTTTTT
cdr3_aa: CAWSAKGGIGTGELFF

clone_size: NA
v_call: TRBV28
d_call: NA
j_call: TRBJ1-5
cdr3_nt: TGTGCCAGCAGTTTACAGCCAATTGGGCGGCCCCAGCATTTT
cdr3_aa: CASSLQPIGRPQHF

clone_size: few
v_call: TRBV7-8
d_call: TRBD1
j_call: TRBJ2-7
cdr3_nt: TGTGCCAGCAGCTTGGGACAGCCCTACGAGCAGTACTTC
cdr3_aa: CASSLGQPYEQYF

clone_size: NA
v_call: TRBV4-1
d_call: NA
j_call: TRBJ1-5
cdr3_nt: TGCGCCAGCAGCCAAGTTTCGGGGGGTGGGCACAATCAGCCCCAGCATTTT
cdr3_aa: CASSQVSGGGHNQPQHF

clone_size: NA
v_call: TRBV7-2
d_call: TRBD1
j_call: TRBJ1-2
cdr3_nt: TGTGCCAGCAGCCTCGGACAGGGGGCGGGAGGCTACACCTTC
cdr3_aa: CASSLGQGAGGYTF

clone_size: NA
v_call: TRBV2
d_call: TRBD1
j_call: TRBJ2-6
cdr3_nt: TGTGCCAGCGCTCGGGACAGGGCTGGGGCCAACGTCCTGACTTTC
cdr3_aa: CASARDRAGANVLTF

clone_size: NA
v_call: TRBV12-3/TRBV12-4
d_call: NA
j_call: TRBJ1-2
cdr3_nt: TGTGCCAGCAGTCCCACGGGGGGGGACGGCTACACCTTC
cdr3_aa: CASSPTGGDGYTF

clone_size: NA
v_call: TRBV7-2
d_call: NA
j_call: TRBJ1-2
cdr3_nt: TGTGCCAGCAGCCCCCGTTCCGATGGCTACACCTTC
cdr3_aa: CASSPRSDGYTF